One and the same sample provided the 30 T cell receptor beta chains below, sequenced in a study of blood T cells in healthy people across ages. Primed by a sample-barcoded 5' primer and a J-beta primer mix, a second PCR proceeded for 7 to 11 cycles. One entry per CDR3 protein, called by TCRdb with MiXCR from the 5' RACE reads. The sample has over 600,000 distinct CDR3 sequences, about 21% seen once. Sequencing was done on a sample of blood. The receptors shown here come from a man between 65 and 85 years old in good health.

This clonotype was recorded at least ten times. The rearrangement uses TRBV12-5 and TRBJ2-5; unclear D gene. V lost 2 bases, J lost 5 bases, and 6 bases lay in between. This CDR3 comprises 12 residues. Germline CDR1 and CDR2: LGHNT and FRNRAP. The CDR3 here is CASGLHEETQYF. The CDR3 DNA follows: TGTGCTAGTGGTTTGCACGAGGAGACCCAGTACTTC.

This clonotype occurred a few times. The chain uses TRBV6-5 and TRBJ1-5; D gene ambiguous. Germline loops: CDR1 MNHEY, CDR2 SVGAGI. The V end was cut by 0 bases, the J end by 4 bases, with 4 bases between. This CDR3 comprises 13 residues. CDR3 loop: CASSYSSNQPQHF. In nucleotides, the CDR3 is TGTGCCAGCAGTTACTCGAGTAATCAGCCCCAGCATTTT.

The chain joins TRBV7-9 to TRBJ2-5; TRBD2 aligns across 12 bases. The end of the DNA aligns better with TRBJ2-1, so the J call may be wrong. Germline assignment: CDR1 SEHNR and CDR2 FQNEAQ (reference sequence). The length of the CDR3 is 16 residues. The CDR3 reads CASSSPRLAGVNEQFF. Here the CDR3 DNA reads TGTGCCAGCAGCTCACCACGACTAGCGGGAGTCAATGAGCAGTTCTTC.

There are a few counts of this clonotype. The chain has TRBV7-9 and TRBJ2-1; a weak D match, TRBD1 (7 bases). The ends were cut back, 5 bases at V and 0 bases at J, with 11 bases in the middle. Looked up from germline, CDR1 is SEHNR and CDR2 is FQNEAQ (reference sequence). The CDR3 is made up of 15 amino acids. CDR3 DNA sequence: TGTGCCAGCAGCCAGGGGGGCAACTCCTACAATGAGCAGTTCTTC. Its translation is CASSQGGNSYNEQFF.

There are a few counts of this clonotype. The chain uses TRBV18 and TRBJ2-5, with 7 bases fitting TRBD1. V shed 2 bases and J 1 base; nucleotides not matched to a gene: 7. Germline V CDR1 and CDR2: KGHSH, LQKENI. The CDR3 runs to 16 residues. CDR3 nucleotide sequence: TGTGCCAGCTCACCAACGACAGGGTTGGCCCAAGAGACCCAGTACTTC. Its protein product is CASSPTTGLAQETQYF. Variable domain in full (rest from reference TRBV18 and TRBJ2-5): NAGVMQNPRHLVRRRGQEARLRCSPMKGHSHVYWYRQLPEEGLKFMVYLQKENIIDESGMPKERFSAEFPKEGPSILRIQQVVRGDSAAYFCASSPTTGLAQETQYFGPGTRLLVL.

The chain recombines TRBV14 with TRBJ1-3; perhaps TRBD1 as D (6 bases). This CDR3 is 14 amino acids long. Germline V gives CDR1 SGHDN, CDR2 FVKESK. The ends were cut back, 3 bases at V and 3 bases at J, with 9 bases in the middle. In nucleotides, the CDR3 is TGTGCCAGCAGCCACAGGGGTCTTGGAAACACCATATATTTT. Protein sequence: CASSHRGLGNTIYF.

The rearrangement links TRBV5-1 to TRBJ2-3; perhaps TRBD2 as D (5 bases). The CDR3 totals 15 residues. Trimming cost V 1 base and J 5 bases, with 14 bases left between them. CDR1 is SGHRS, CDR2 YFSETQ, per germline. The CDR3 DNA reads as TGCGCCAGCAGCTTGTCCGAGGGCGGAAAAGATACGCAGTATTTT. Its translation is CASSLSEGGKDTQYF.

This clonotype was seen only a few times. V and J are TRBV6-5 and TRBJ1-1; D is unresolved. Trimming removed 0 bases from V and 0 bases from J, with 8 bases in between. The germline gives CDR1 MNHEY, CDR2 SVGAGI. This CDR3 region has 15 residues. CDR3 sequence reads: CASSYSTNMNTEAFF. CDR3 DNA: TGTGCCAGCAGTTACTCGACTAACATGAACACTGAAGCTTTCTTT.

The V and J genes are TRBV18 and TRBJ2-7; D perhaps matches TRBD1 (6 bases). Germline CDR1 and CDR2: KGHSH and LQKENI. CDR3 size: 12 residues. V was cut by 3 bases and J by 6 bases, with 9 bases left in between. This CDR3 is CASSPQGSEQYF. As DNA, the CDR3 is TGTGCCAGCTCACCCCAGGGGTCCGAGCAGTACTTC.

This clonotype has just one count. This chain links TRBV20-1 with TRBJ1-1, with no clear D. The CDR3 extends over 13 amino acids. The germline gives CDR1 DFQATT, CDR2 SNEGSKA (reference sequence). Trimming removed 3 bases from V and 0 bases from J, with 8 bases in between. The DNA of the CDR3 is TGCAGTGCTAGCCGGGTTTTGAACACTGAAGCTTTCTTT. Protein product: CSASRVLNTEAFF.

The rearrangement links TRBV18 to TRBJ2-7; D is possibly TRBD1 (6 bases). The CDR3 runs 13 residues. Germline V CDR1 and CDR2: KGHSH, LQKENI. V lost 6 bases and J lost 4, with 13 bases in between. This chain's CDR3 is CASSQTGSYEQYF. In DNA form, the CDR3 reads TGTGCCAGCTCGCAGACAGGCTCTTACGAGCAGTACTTC. The full variable domain, its missing parts supplied by reference TRBV18 and TRBJ2-7, is NAGVMQNPRHLVRRRGQEARLRCSPMKGHSHVYWYRQLPEEGLKFMVYLQKENIIDESGMPKERFSAEFPKEGPSILRIQQVVRGDSAAYFCASSQTGSYEQYFGPGTRLTVT.

This clonotype came up a few times. The chain recombines TRBV5-1 with TRBJ1-4; D is possibly TRBD1 (5 bases). V lost 4 bases, J lost 6 bases, and 10 bases lay in between. Germline CDR1 and CDR2: SGHRS and YFSETQ. The CDR3 is made up of 13 amino acids. CDR3 sequence (DNA): TGCGCCAGCAGCCGTGGGACCGATGAAAAACTGTTTTTT. Protein product: CASSRGTDEKLFF.

The chain recombines TRBV9 with TRBJ2-5; the match to TRBD2 covers 8 bases. Judging by the DNA end, TRBJ2-7 fits better; the J call may be wrong. The V gene's germline CDR1 is SGDLS and CDR2 YYNGEE. The CDR3 is 14 amino acids. CDR3 nucleotide sequence: TGTGCCAGCAGCGCCCTCGGGACTAGCTACGAGCAGTACTTC. Encoded protein: CASSALGTSYEQYF.

The chain uses TRBV20-1 and TRBJ1-5; 10 nucleotides match TRBD1. CDR3 length: 13 residues. Losses at the gene ends were 6 bases for V and 6 bases for J; bases not matched to a gene: 5. CDR1 and CDR2 (germline): DFQATT, SNEGSKA (reference sequence). The CDR3 bases are TGCAGTGCGGGGGGACAGGGGACTCAGCCCCAGCATTTT. Encoded protein: CSAGGQGTQPQHF.

The chain recombines TRBV29-1 with TRBJ2-1, with 9 bases aligning to TRBD1. TRBJ2-5 explains the end of the DNA better; the J call may be wrong. The germline V gene has CDR1 SQVTM and CDR2 ANQGSEA. The length of the CDR3 is 14 residues. Here the CDR3 DNA reads TGCAGCGCAAATGCCGGGACAGGGCGGGTGACCCAGTACTTC. Its protein product is CSANAGTGRVTQYF.

The chain employs TRBV3-1 and TRBJ2-2; D remains unclear. Germline loops: CDR1 LGHDT, CDR2 YNNKEL (reference sequence). CDR3 length: 13 amino acids. V lost 5 bases to trimming and J lost 5 bases, with 9 bases between them. In nucleotides, the CDR3 is TGTGCCAGCAGCGTTACAGAGACCGGGGAGCTGTTTTTT. It specifies CASSVTETGELFF.

V gene TRBV15 combines with J gene TRBJ2-7; the match to TRBD2 covers 11 bases. The germline V gene has CDR1 LNHNV and CDR2 YYDKDF (reference sequence). The CDR3 has 16 amino acids. The V gene end was trimmed by 0 bases and the J gene end by 6 bases; junction bases not matched to a gene: 7. CDR3 DNA: TGTGCCACCAGCAGAGATTTTCAACTAGCGGGAGTCGAGCAGTACTTC. Translating it yields CATSRDFQLAGVEQYF. Supplemented by reference TRBV15 and TRBJ2-7, the full variable domain reads DAMVIQNPRYQVTQFGKPVTLSCSQTLNHNVMYWYQQKSSQAPKLLFHYYDKDFNNEADTPDNFQSRRPNTSFCFLDIRSPGLGDTAMYLCATSRDFQLAGVEQYFGPGTRLTVT.

The genes are TRBV4-2 and TRBJ2-3, with 7 bases that match TRBD2. The V gene end was trimmed by 1 base and the J gene end by 4 bases; junction bases not matched to a gene: 8. The CDR3 consists of 16 residues. Germline V gene data show CDR1 as LGHNA and CDR2 as YNFKEQ. The CDR3 coding sequence is TGTGCCAGCAGCCAAGTGTCGCCTAGCGGATCAGATACGCAGTATTTT. Amino acid sequence: CASSQVSPSGSDTQYF.

In its sample, this clonotype was seen a few times. The V and J genes are TRBV5-4 and TRBJ2-5, with D uncertain. Trimming took 4 bases from V and 10 from J, leaving 8 bases between them. CDR1 and CDR2 (germline): SGHNT, YYREEE (reference sequence). CDR3 length equals 10 residues. This chain's CDR3 is CASSGLGQYF. As DNA, the CDR3 is TGTGCCAGCAGCGGGCTCGGCCAGTACTTC.

The gene calls are TRBV24-1 and TRBJ2-1; D remains unclear. The CDR3 runs to 13 residues. Trimming took off 4 bases at V and 6 bases at J, with 9 bases between the two ends. Germline V lookup: CDR1 KGHDR, CDR2 SFDVKD. This CDR3 reads CATSERSLNEQFF. DNA of the CDR3: TGTGCCACCAGTGAACGGTCCCTCAATGAGCAGTTCTTC.

This clonotype was counted a few times. The rearrangement joins TRBV28 to TRBJ2-1; D might be TRBD1 (6 bases). The DNA end is more similar to TRBJ2-5, so the J call may be wrong. Germline CDR1 and CDR2: MDHEN and SYDVKM. The length of the CDR3 is 15 residues. CDR3 sequence: CASSSQQGIQETQYF. Written as DNA, the CDR3 is TGTGCCAGCAGTTCGCAACAGGGTATTCAAGAGACCCAGTACTTC.

The chain couples TRBV14 to TRBJ2-7; tentatively, D is TRBD1 (6 bases). The CDR3 extends over 15 amino acids. The germline V and J ends were trimmed by 1 base and 6 bases, with 16 bases remaining between them. The germline V gene encodes CDR1 SGHDN and CDR2 FVKESK. CDR3 residues: CASSQVHRVTGEQYF. For the CDR3, the DNA is TGTGCCAGCAGCCAAGTTCACAGGGTCACCGGCGAGCAGTACTTC.

Remarks on this clonotype: At one end, the junction sequence differs from germline, possibly due to a read error. This rearrangement joins TRBV4-1 to TRBJ1-1; the D gene is possibly TRBD1 (5 bases). Germline CDR1 reads MGHRA; CDR2 reads YSYEKL. CDR3 length: 15 residues. The CDR3 sequence is CASGQYADSRTEASF. The CDR3 nucleotides are TGCGCCAGCGGCCAATATGCTGACAGCCGCACTGAAGCTTCCTTT.

The rearrangement links TRBV5-1 to TRBJ1-2; tentative D call: TRBD1 (5 bases). The germline V gene has CDR1 SGHRS and CDR2 YFSETQ. The length of the CDR3 is 13 residues. V was cut by 5 bases and J by 1 base, with 9 bases left in between. CDR3 bases: TGCGCCAGCAGAGGGGATAATAACTATGGCTACACCTTC. Its protein is CASRGDNNYGYTF.

This clonotype was seen a handful of times. At one end, the junction sequence differs from germline, possibly due to a read error. The chain has TRBV7-7 and TRBJ2-3; D is perhaps TRBD1 (6 bases). There are 15 residues in the CDR3. Germline assignment: CDR1 SSHAT and CDR2 FNYEAQ (reference sequence). The CDR3 here is CASSPGQSPTDTQYF. In nucleotides, the CDR3 is TGTGCTAGCAGCCCTGGACAGTCCCCCACAGATACGCAGTATTTT.

Note on this clonotype: Germline and junction disagree at one end, which may indicate a read error. The J gene is TRBJ2-5, the V gene TRBV6-6, with D maybe TRBD2 (6 bases). The germline gives CDR1 MNHNY, CDR2 SVGAGI (reference sequence). The CDR3 runs 14 residues. The CDR3 sequence is CASRPSSVQEAQYF. The CDR3 nucleotides read TGTGCCAGCAGGCCGTCTAGCGTACAAGAGGCCCAGTACTTC.

This chain joins TRBV5-5 and TRBJ2-7; the D is unclear. The CDR3 extends over 13 amino acids. Germline-derived CDR1 and CDR2 are SGHKS and YYEKEE (reference sequence). CDR3 in amino acids: CATSIVGAYEQYF. CDR3 bases: TGTGCTACGAGTATAGTAGGAGCCTACGAGCAGTACTTC.

This clonotype came up many times. This chain uses TRBV29-1 with TRBJ2-5, with D maybe TRBD1 (6 bases). With 4 bases removed from V and 0 bases from J, the gap between germline ends came to 12 bases. Germline loops: CDR1 SQVTM, CDR2 ANQGSEA. The CDR3 has 14 residues. The CDR3 here is CSVGGTSYQETQYF. CDR3 coding DNA: TGCAGCGTTGGGGGGACATCGTACCAAGAGACCCAGTACTTC. The complete variable domain, with remaining parts taken from reference TRBV29-1 and TRBJ2-5, reads SAVISQKPSRDICQRGTSLTIQCQVDSQVTMMFWYRQQPGQSLTLIATANQGSEATYESGFVIDKFPISRPNLTFSTLTVSNMSPEDSSIYLCSVGGTSYQETQYFGPGTRLLVL.

This clonotype was counted at least ten times. One junction end does not reproduce the germline sequence, and a read error may be involved. The rearrangement links TRBV7-7 to TRBJ2-3; tentative D call: TRBD2 (6 bases). CDR1 and CDR2 (germline): SSHAT, FNYEAQ (reference sequence). CDR3 length: 14 residues. CDR3 DNA: TGTGCTAGCAGCCCCGGGGGTGGGACAGATACGCAGTATTTT. Protein: CASSPGGGTDTQYF.

This clonotype appeared a few times. The junction and the germline gene differ at one end; a read error may be behind it. J is TRBJ2-2 and V is TRBV29-1; D is possibly TRBD1 or TRBD2 (6 bases each). This CDR3 comprises 13 residues. Germline V gene lookup returns CDR1 SQVTM and CDR2 ANQGSEA. The CDR3 loop is CSVEEQGLGELFF. CDR3 DNA sequence: TGCAGCGTAGAAGAACAGGGACTCGGGGAGCTGTTTTTT.